This TCR beta chain was captured by sequencing in a study of control samples from healthy donors and cancer patients. The repertoire was sequenced with immunoSEQ multiplex PCR; TCRdb's copy has only in-frame clones and lacks some. The profile shows 95,000 to 150,000 clones, roughly 91% of them singletons. CDR3 length: 16 residues. The V end lost 1 base, the J end lost 5 bases, and 17 bases lay between the germline ends. J is TRBJ1-1 and V is TRBV23-1, with a tentative D call TRBD1 (6 bases). TRBV23-1 is marked as an open reading frame, function uncertain. Sequencing used blood. The TCR sequence derives from a man aged 40-49 years in good health. For the CDR3, the DNA is TGCGCCAGCAGTCAATTATACAGGGCGGACGGGACTGAAGCTTTCTTT. Protein sequence: CASSQLYRADGTEAFF.